This TCR beta chain is drawn from a study of shared clonotypes between healthy human individuals. Study-level points and caveats: In general, naive subsets displayed greater estimated richness than memory subsets did. Rarefaction indicated that sorted-subset sequencing remained incomplete although depth was large. The sampled material consisted only of blood, and tissue repertoires are likely to differ.

There are 15 residues in the CDR3. Trimming at V came to 4 bases and at J to 10 bases, leaving 5 bases not matched to a gene. Germline CDR1 reads MNHEY; CDR2 reads SMNVEV (reference sequence). Remarks on this clone: What it binds is unknown.

Here immunoSEQ multiplex PCR was the method, and the copy in TCRdb shows in-frame clones only, minus some. The sample has approximately 740,000 clones; less than 85% are singletons. This TCR was recovered from a woman aged 25 to 45 in good health. Specimen: memory CD4+ T cells sorted from blood. Subset described: CD45RA-negative fraction. The gene calls are TRBV27 and TRBJ2-2; 14 bases map to TRBD2. As DNA, the CDR3 is TGTGCCAGCAGTTCCCGGGGACTAGCGGGAGAGGAGCTGTTTTTT. As protein: CASSSRGLAGEELFF.